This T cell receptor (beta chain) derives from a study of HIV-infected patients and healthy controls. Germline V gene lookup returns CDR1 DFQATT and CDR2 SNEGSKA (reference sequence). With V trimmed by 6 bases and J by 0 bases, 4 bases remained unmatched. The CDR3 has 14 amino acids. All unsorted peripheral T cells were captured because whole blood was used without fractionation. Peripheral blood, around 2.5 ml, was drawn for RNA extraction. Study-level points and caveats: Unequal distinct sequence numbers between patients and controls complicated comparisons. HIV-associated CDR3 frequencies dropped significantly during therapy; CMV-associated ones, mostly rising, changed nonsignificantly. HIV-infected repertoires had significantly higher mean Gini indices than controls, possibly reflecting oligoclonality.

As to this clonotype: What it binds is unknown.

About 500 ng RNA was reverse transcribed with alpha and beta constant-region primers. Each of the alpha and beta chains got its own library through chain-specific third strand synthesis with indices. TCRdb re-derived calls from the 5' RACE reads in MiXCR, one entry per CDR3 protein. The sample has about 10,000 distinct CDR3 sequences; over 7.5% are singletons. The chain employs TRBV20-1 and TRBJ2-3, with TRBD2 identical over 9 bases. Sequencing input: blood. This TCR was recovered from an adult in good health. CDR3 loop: CSAPLAGSTDTQYF. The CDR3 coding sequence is TGCAGTGCCCCCCTAGCGGGAAGCACAGATACGCAGTATTTT.